Below are 21 T cell receptor beta chains sequenced from a single sample in a study of control samples from healthy donors and cancer patients. Clones were read by immunoSEQ multiplex PCR, and TCRdb kept only the in-frame ones, dropping some. Of approximately 70,000 clones in the sample, 75% to 85% are singletons; the top ten hold roughly 14%. Sequenced input: blood. These receptors were taken from a man aged 55 to 69 in good health.

The chain employs TRBV19 and TRBJ2-7; 7 positions agree with TRBD1. Losses at the gene ends were 6 bases for V and 0 bases for J; bases not matched to a gene: 5. This CDR3 has 14 amino acids. Germline V CDR1 and CDR2: LNHDA, SQIVND (reference sequence). Here the CDR3 reads CASSDQGVSYEQYF. The CDR3 DNA follows: TGTGCCAGTAGCGATCAGGGGGTCTCCTACGAGCAGTACTTC.

The J gene is TRBJ2-7, the V gene TRBV3-1 (or the pseudogene TRBV3-2), with a weak D call TRBD1 (6 bases). V lost 10 bases to trimming and J lost 5 bases, with 15 bases between them. This CDR3 spans 12 amino acids. CDR1 is LGHDT, CDR2 YNNKEL, per germline (reference sequence). CDR3 loop: CATQRGGDEQYF. The CDR3, as DNA: TGTGCCACCCAAAGAGGGGGTGACGAGCAGTACTTC.

This clone turned up a few times. The rearrangement links TRBV4-1 to TRBJ1-6; D is ambiguous. V shed 1 base and J shed 9 bases, with 13 bases lying between them. This CDR3 region has 15 residues. Germline V gene lookup returns CDR1 MGHRA and CDR2 YSYEKL. CDR3 nucleotides: TGCGCCAGCAGCCAAGTGCAGACCCGGAGTTCACCCCTCCACTTT. This translates into CASSQVQTRSSPLHF.

The chain recombines TRBV20-1 with TRBJ2-7; D is uncertain. This CDR3 comprises 10 residues. Trimming removed 6 bases at V and 4 bases at J, with 7 bases between. Germline CDR1 DFQATT, CDR2 SNEGSKA (reference sequence). The CDR3 sequence: CSATTYEQYF. The CDR3 DNA reads TGCAGTGCCACGACTTACGAGCAGTACTTC.

The V call is TRBV5-4, the J call TRBJ2-7; 8 bases map to TRBD2. The CDR3 loop spans 16 amino acids. Trimming at V came to 4 bases and at J to 2 bases, leaving 11 bases not matched to a gene. Per the germline V gene, CDR1 is SGHNT and CDR2 is YYREEE (reference sequence). CDR3 DNA sequence: TGTGCCAGCAGCCTGGGGGGAGGCGGGGGGCCCTACGAGCAGTACTTC. The encoded protein is CASSLGGGGGPYEQYF.

In regard to this clone: Other DNA sequences within the sample encode an identical CDR3. The rearrangement joins TRBV19 to TRBJ2-7; D is possibly TRBD1 (6 bases). Germline V gene sequence: CDR1 LNHDA, CDR2 SQIVND (reference sequence). This CDR3 has 15 residues. Trimming removed 3 bases from V and 0 bases from J, with 12 bases in between. The CDR3 is CASSIGPDSSYEQYF. The CDR3, as DNA: TGTGCCAGTAGTATTGGACCGGACAGCTCCTACGAGCAGTACTTC. The full variable domain, rest sourced from reference TRBV19 and TRBJ2-7, is DGGITQSPKYLFRKEGQNVTLSCEQNLNHDAMYWYRQDPGQGLRLIYYSQIVNDFQKGDIAEGYSVSREKKESFPLTVTSAQKNPTAFYLCASSIGPDSSYEQYFGPGTRLTVT.

J is TRBJ1-2 and V is TRBV4-3, with a weak D call TRBD1 (5 bases). From germline, CDR1 is LGHNA and CDR2 YSLEER. The CDR3 spans 14 residues. The V end lost 4 bases, the J end lost 4 bases, and 13 bases lay between the germline ends. CDR3 protein: CASSRGDGIYGYTF. DNA for the CDR3: TGCGCCAGCAGCCGGGGGGACGGCATCTATGGCTACACCTTC.

This chain links TRBV6-5 with TRBJ2-7; 10 positions agree with TRBD2. V shed 5 bases, J shed 4 bases, and the junction held 5 bases outside the gene matches. This CDR3 comprises 14 residues. In germline, CDR1 is MNHEY, CDR2 SVGAGI. The CDR3 DNA sequence: TGTGCCAGCAGTAAACCGGGACTAGCGTACGAGCAGTACTTC. It is translated as CASSKPGLAYEQYF.

The chain recombines TRBV6-2 or TRBV6-3 with TRBJ2-7, with a weak D call TRBD1 (6 bases). The CDR3 is made up of 13 amino acids. Germline V lookup: CDR1 MNHEY, CDR2 SVGEGT. The ends were cut back, 2 bases at V and 4 bases at J, with 9 bases in the middle. The CDR3 is CASSYGRGYEQYF. Here the CDR3 DNA reads TGTGCCAGCAGTTACGGCAGGGGTTACGAGCAGTACTTC.

J is TRBJ2-7 and V is TRBV28; tentatively, D is TRBD1 (5 bases). V lost 6 bases and J 3 bases, leaving 15 bases between the germline ends. The CDR3 has 14 residues. Germline V gives CDR1 MDHEN, CDR2 SYDVKM. The CDR3 nucleotides are TGTGCCAGCAGCCTGGGCCAGGGTTACTACGAGCAGTACTTC. It codes for CASSLGQGYYEQYF.

The chain employs TRBV30 and TRBJ2-5; D is possibly TRBD1 or TRBD2 (5 bases each). The CDR3 covers 13 residues. Between the trimmed V and J ends, which lost 3 bases and 4 bases, there was a span of 12 bases. Germline CDR1 and CDR2: GTSNPN and SVGIG (reference sequence). CDR3 nucleotides: TGTGCCTGGAGGAGACGGGGCGGAGAGACCCAGTACTTC. Translated: CAWRRRGGETQYF. Supplemented by reference TRBV30 and TRBJ2-5, the full variable domain reads SQTIHQWPATLVQPVGSPLSLECTVEGTSNPNLYWYRQAAGRGLQLLFYSVGIGQISSEVPQNLSASRPQDRQFILSSKKLLLSDSGFYLCAWRRRGGETQYFGPGTRLLVL.

The V and J genes are TRBV6-5 and TRBJ2-1; 8 bases agree with TRBD2. CDR3 length: 14 residues. With V trimmed by 7 bases and J by 8 bases, 10 bases remained unmatched. The germline V gene has CDR1 MNHEY and CDR2 SVGAGI. The CDR3 region has the DNA TGTGCCAGCATAAAAACCAGCGGGAGTTATGAGCAGTTCTTC. This gives the protein CASIKTSGSYEQFF.

The J gene is TRBJ1-1, the V gene TRBV12-3 or TRBV12-4; maybe TRBD1 (6 bases). This CDR3 comprises 12 residues. V shed 6 bases and J shed 8 bases, with 13 bases lying between them. CDR3 loop: CASSDPGTEAFF. The CDR3 bases are TGTGCCAGCAGCGACCCCGGGACAGAAGCTTTCTTT.

The rearrangement links TRBV5-1 to TRBJ2-2, with a weak D call TRBD1 (6 bases). The V gene's germline CDR1 is SGHRS and CDR2 YFSETQ. Trimming took 1 base from V and 6 from J, leaving 13 bases between them. The CDR3 contains 15 residues. Written as DNA, the CDR3 is TGCGCCAGCAGCTTGACAGGGAAAGTGGCCGGGGAGCTGTTTTTT. It encodes CASSLTGKVAGELFF. Drawing the rest from reference TRBV5-1 and TRBJ2-2, the complete variable domain is KAGVTQTPRYLIKTRGQQVTLSCSPISGHRSVSWYQQTPGQGLQFLFEYFSETQRNKGNFPGRFSGRQFSNSRSEMNVSTLELGDSALYLCASSLTGKVAGELFFGEGSRLTVL.

This clone was observed a single time. The V call is TRBV29-1, the J call TRBJ2-7, with D unclear. CDR1 is SQVTM and CDR2 is ANQGSEA in the germline V gene. The CDR3 is made up of 12 amino acids. The V and J ends lost 7 bases and 2 bases respectively, with 12 bases between them. CDR3 nucleotide sequence: TGCAGCGGGGCGGACGGAACCTACGAGCAGTACTTC. Protein: CSGADGTYEQYF.

The V gene is TRBV6-2 or TRBV6-3, the J gene TRBJ1-1, with D tentatively TRBD1 (6 bases). V lost 5 bases and J 4 bases, leaving 20 bases between the germline ends. Germline V lookup: CDR1 MNHEY, CDR2 SVGEGT. This CDR3 contains 16 residues. CDR3 residues: CASSSPFSTGSTEAFF. DNA of the CDR3: TGTGCCAGCAGTAGCCCCTTCTCAACAGGGAGCACTGAAGCTTTCTTT.

The chain employs TRBV7-3 and TRBJ2-2, with 10 bases fitting TRBD1. CDR1 and CDR2 from the germline V gene are SGHTA and FQGTGA. This CDR3 is built from 20 residues. The V segment lost 0 bases and the J segment 0 bases; nucleotides outside the gene matches: 10. The CDR3 spells CASSLTGPGTGASNTGELFF. CDR3 bases: TGTGCCAGCAGCTTAACCGGACCCGGGACAGGGGCCTCGAACACCGGGGAGCTGTTTTTT.

This chain joins TRBV6-5 and TRBJ2-7; a weak D match, TRBD1 (8 bases). The CDR3 runs 16 residues. Per germline, CDR1 MNHEY and CDR2 SVGAGI. V was pared by 3 bases and J by 4 bases, with 19 bases between. CDR3 coding DNA: TGTGCCAGCAGTTATAAGCGGGACAGGATATCTTACGAGCAGTACTTC. The encoded protein is CASSYKRDRISYEQYF.

V is TRBV6-5 and J is TRBJ2-3, with a possible D match to TRBD2 (6 bases). Trimming left V 2 bases short and J 2 bases short, with 8 bases between. The CDR3 length is 14 residues. Per germline, CDR1 MNHEY and CDR2 SVGAGI. As DNA, the CDR3 is TGTGCCAGCAGTTACGGGGGGATCACAGATACGCAGTATTTT. This sequence encodes CASSYGGITDTQYF.

This sequence joins TRBV7-2 and TRBJ2-1; D is unresolved. This CDR3 has 14 residues. Germline CDR1 SGHTA, CDR2 FQGNSA. Trimming shortened V by 0 bases and J by 3 bases, and 6 bases separated the two germline ends. The CDR3 DNA is TGTGCCAGCAGCTTAGCGGTCGGCTACAATGAGCAGTTCTTC. This sequence encodes CASSLAVGYNEQFF.

The chain recombines TRBV11-2 with TRBJ1-6; D possibly corresponds to TRBD1 (6 bases). This CDR3 has 15 amino acids. The V and J ends lost 1 base and 7 bases respectively, with 11 bases between them. CDR1 and CDR2 from the germline V gene are SGHAT and FQNNGV. CDR3 coding DNA: TGTGCCAGCAGCTTAGCGGGCAGGGGAAATTCACCCCTCCACTTT. The encoded protein is CASSLAGRGNSPLHF.